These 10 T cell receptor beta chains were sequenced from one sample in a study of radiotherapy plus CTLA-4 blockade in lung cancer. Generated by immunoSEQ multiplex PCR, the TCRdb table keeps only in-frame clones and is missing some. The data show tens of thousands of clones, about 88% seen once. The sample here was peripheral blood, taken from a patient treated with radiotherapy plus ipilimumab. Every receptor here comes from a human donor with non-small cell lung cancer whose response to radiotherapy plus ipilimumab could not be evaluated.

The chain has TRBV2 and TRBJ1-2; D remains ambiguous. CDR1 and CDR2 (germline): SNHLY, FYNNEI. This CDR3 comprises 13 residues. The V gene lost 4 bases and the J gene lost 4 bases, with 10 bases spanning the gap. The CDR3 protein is CASSAVRTYGYTF. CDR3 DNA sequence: TGTGCCAGCAGTGCAGTCAGAACCTATGGCTACACCTTC.

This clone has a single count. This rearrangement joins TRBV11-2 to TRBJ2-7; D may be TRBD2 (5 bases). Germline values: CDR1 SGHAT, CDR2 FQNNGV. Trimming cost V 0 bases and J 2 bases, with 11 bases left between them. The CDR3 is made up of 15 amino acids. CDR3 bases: TGTGCCAGCAGCTTAGATTGGACCGGGACCTACGAGCAGTACTTC. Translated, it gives CASSLDWTGTYEQYF.

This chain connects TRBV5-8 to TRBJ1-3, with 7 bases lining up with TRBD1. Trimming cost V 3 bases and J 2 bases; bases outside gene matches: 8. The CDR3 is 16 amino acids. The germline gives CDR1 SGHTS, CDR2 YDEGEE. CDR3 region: CASSSFTGVPGNTIYF. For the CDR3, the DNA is TGTGCCAGCAGCTCCTTCACAGGGGTCCCTGGAAACACCATATATTTT.

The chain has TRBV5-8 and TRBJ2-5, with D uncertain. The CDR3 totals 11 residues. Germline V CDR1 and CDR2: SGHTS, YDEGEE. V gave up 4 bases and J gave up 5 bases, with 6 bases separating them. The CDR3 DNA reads TGTGCCAGCAGCCTGAGGGAGACCCAGTACTTC. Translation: CASSLRETQYF.

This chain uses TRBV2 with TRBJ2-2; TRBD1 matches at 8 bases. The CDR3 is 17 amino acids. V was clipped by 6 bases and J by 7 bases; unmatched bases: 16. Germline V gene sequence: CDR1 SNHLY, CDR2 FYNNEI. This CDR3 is CASRPGGRALGGGELFF. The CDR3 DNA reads TGTGCCAGCAGGCCAGGGGGCCGAGCCCTCGGGGGCGGGGAGCTGTTTTTT.

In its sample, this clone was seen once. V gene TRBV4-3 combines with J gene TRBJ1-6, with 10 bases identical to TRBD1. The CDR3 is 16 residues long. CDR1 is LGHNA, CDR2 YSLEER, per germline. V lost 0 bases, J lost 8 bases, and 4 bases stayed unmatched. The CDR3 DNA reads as TGCGCCAGCAGCCAAGATTCGGGACAGGGGCATTCACCCCTCCACTTT. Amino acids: CASSQDSGQGHSPLHF.

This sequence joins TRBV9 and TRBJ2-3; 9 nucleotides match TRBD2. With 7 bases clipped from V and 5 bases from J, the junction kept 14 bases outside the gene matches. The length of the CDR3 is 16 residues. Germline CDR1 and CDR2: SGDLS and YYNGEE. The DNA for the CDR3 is TGTGCCAGCGCGTGGGGTGGCGGGGGGGCTGGAGATACGCAGTATTTT. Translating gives CASAWGGGGAGDTQYF.

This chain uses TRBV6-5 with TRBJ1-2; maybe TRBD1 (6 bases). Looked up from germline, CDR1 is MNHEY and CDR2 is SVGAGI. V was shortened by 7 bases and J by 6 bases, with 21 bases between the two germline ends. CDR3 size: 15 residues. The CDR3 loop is CASTRGAPGWDGYTF. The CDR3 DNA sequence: TGTGCCAGCACCCGGGGGGCTCCGGGATGGGATGGCTACACCTTC.

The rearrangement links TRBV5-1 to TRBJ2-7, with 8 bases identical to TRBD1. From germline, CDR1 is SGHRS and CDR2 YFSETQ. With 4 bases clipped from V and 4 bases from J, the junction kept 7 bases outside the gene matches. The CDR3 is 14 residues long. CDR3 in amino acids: CASSAMTGAYEQYF. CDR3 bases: TGCGCCAGCAGCGCCATGACAGGGGCGTACGAGCAGTACTTC.

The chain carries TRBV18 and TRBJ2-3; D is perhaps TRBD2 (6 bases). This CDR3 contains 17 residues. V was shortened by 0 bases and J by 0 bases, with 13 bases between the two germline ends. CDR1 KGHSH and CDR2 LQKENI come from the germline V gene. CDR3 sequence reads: CASSPPKSGLSTDTQYF. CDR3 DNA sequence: TGTGCCAGCTCACCACCAAAAAGCGGGCTGAGCACAGATACGCAGTATTTT.